These 29 T cell receptor beta chains were all obtained from the same sample, sequenced in a study of blood T cell repertoires in COVID-19. The method was immunoSEQ multiplex PCR; TCRdb's version includes in-frame clones alone and lacks a portion of them. The profile shows roughly 140,000 clones, around 81% of them singletons. Sequenced: peripheral blood. Every receptor here comes from a middle-aged woman with active or convalescent COVID-19.

The chain is built from TRBV19 and TRBJ2-5, with D uncertain. There are 14 residues in the CDR3. V lost 7 bases, J lost 5 bases, and 17 bases lay in between. The germline V gene has CDR1 LNHDA and CDR2 SQIVND (reference sequence). The CDR3 region is CASTIIGFRETQYF. The CDR3 DNA is TGTGCCAGTACGATTATCGGGTTTAGGGAGACCCAGTACTTC.

The rearrangement joins TRBV24-1 to TRBJ2-5; a possible D gene is TRBD1 (6 bases). There are 16 residues in the CDR3. Between the trimmed V and J ends, which lost 1 base and 4 bases, there was a span of 15 bases. Germline loops: CDR1 KGHDR, CDR2 SFDVKD. The CDR3: CATSDFPTGSRETQYF. In DNA, the CDR3 is TGTGCCACCAGTGATTTCCCAACAGGGTCCCGAGAGACCCAGTACTTC.

The V call is TRBV29-1, the J call TRBJ2-1, with 7 positions matching TRBD2. The CDR3 is made up of 10 amino acids. CDR1 and CDR2 from the germline V gene are SQVTM and ANQGSEA. CDR3 DNA: TGCAGTGGGGGGGGAAATGAGCAGTTCTTC. Amino acids: CSGGGNEQFF.

The chain employs TRBV28 and TRBJ1-6; 12 nucleotides line up with TRBD1. Germline CDR1 and CDR2: MDHEN and SYDVKM. This CDR3 contains 15 residues. The V segment lost 3 bases and the J segment 9 bases; nucleotides outside the gene matches: 3. The CDR3 is CASSLGTGGVSPLHF. CDR3 coding DNA: TGTGCCAGCAGTTTGGGGACAGGGGGCGTTTCACCCCTCCACTTT.

The chain is built from TRBV3-1 (or the pseudogene TRBV3-2) and TRBJ1-5; 8 bases are shared with TRBD1. The trim removed 4 bases at V and 2 bases at J, leaving 25 bases unmatched. This CDR3 has 22 residues. Looked up from germline, CDR1 is LGHDT and CDR2 is YNNKEL (reference sequence). The CDR3 spells CASSPYKGSGGGEIRGNQPQHF. The CDR3 nucleotides are TGTGCCAGCAGCCCGTATAAAGGGTCAGGGGGCGGGGAGATACGAGGCAATCAGCCCCAGCATTTT.

V and J are TRBV18 and TRBJ1-2; 8 bases agree with TRBD1. CDR1 is KGHSH and CDR2 is LQKENI in the germline V gene. CDR3 size: 14 residues. The V and J ends lost 4 bases and 5 bases, in that order; junction bases with no gene match: 6. The CDR3 nucleotides are TGTGCCAGCTCACTCGGACAGGGTGCTTATGGCTACACCTTC. This encodes CASSLGQGAYGYTF.

This chain uses TRBV20-1 with TRBJ1-2, with D tentatively TRBD1 (6 bases). The CDR3 spans 8 residues. Germline V CDR1 and CDR2: DFQATT, SNEGSKA (reference sequence). V lost 8 bases and J lost 8, with 6 bases in between. In DNA form, the CDR3 reads TGCAGTCAGGGGGGCTACACCTTC. It codes for CSQGGYTF.

This rearrangement joins TRBV19 to TRBJ1-1; TRBD1 agrees at 7 bases. The CDR3 spans 14 residues. CDR1 is LNHDA and CDR2 is SQIVND in the germline V gene (reference sequence). Trimming took 6 bases from V and 0 from J; bases not matched to a gene: 4. The CDR3 DNA is TGTGCCAGTAGGACGACAGGGATGAACACTGAAGCTTTCTTT. This gives the protein CASRTTGMNTEAFF.

The chain recombines TRBV5-5 with TRBJ1-2; no clear D. Germline lookup yields CDR1 SGHKS and CDR2 YYEKEE (reference sequence). Trimming removed 4 bases at V and 2 bases at J, with 15 bases between. This CDR3 is built from 15 residues. Here the CDR3 DNA reads TGTGCCAGCAGCCCGAATCGACCGGGGAACTATGGCTACACCTTC. It translates to CASSPNRPGNYGYTF.

The chain joins TRBV10-3 to TRBJ1-3, with D unresolved. CDR1 and CDR2 (germline): ENHRY, SYGVKD. This CDR3 region has 14 residues. Between the trimmed V and J ends, which lost 0 bases and 2 bases, there was a span of 5 bases. DNA of the CDR3: TGTGCCATCAGTGAGTCCGGGGCTGGAAACACCATATATTTT. Translating it yields CAISESGAGNTIYF.

The V gene is TRBV28, the J gene TRBJ2-1, with 10 bases aligning to TRBD2. The germline V gene encodes CDR1 MDHEN and CDR2 SYDVKM. The CDR3 contains 15 residues. J gave up 5 bases and V 5 bases, and 6 bases lay outside the gene matches. The CDR3, as DNA: TGTGCCAGCAGTAAACTAGCGGGGAGAGACAATGAGCAGTTCTTC. Translation gives CASSKLAGRDNEQFF.

V and J are TRBV3-1 (or the pseudogene TRBV3-2) and TRBJ2-1; tentatively, D is TRBD2 (6 bases). The CDR3 has 16 amino acids. The germline gives CDR1 LGHDT, CDR2 YNNKEL (reference sequence). Trimming left V 4 bases short and J 5 bases short, with 18 bases between. The DNA for the CDR3 is TGTGCCAGCAGCCGTCGAATCGGGGGTAGGGACAATGAGCAGTTCTTC. Encoded protein: CASSRRIGGRDNEQFF.

The table lists this clone with a count of one. The chain recombines TRBV18 with TRBJ2-1; 9 bases are a match to TRBD1. Germline V gene lookup returns CDR1 KGHSH and CDR2 LQKENI. The CDR3 is 17 residues long. V shed 3 bases and J 5 bases; nucleotides not matched to a gene: 11. The CDR3 DNA follows: TGTGCCAGCTCACCGGGACAGGGACCGTCTAAAAACAATGAGCAGTTCTTC. Translation: CASSPGQGPSKNNEQFF. The variable domain in full, completed from reference TRBV18 and TRBJ2-1, reads NAGVMQNPRHLVRRRGQEARLRCSPMKGHSHVYWYRQLPEEGLKFMVYLQKENIIDESGMPKERFSAEFPKEGPSILRIQQVVRGDSAAYFCASSPGQGPSKNNEQFFGPGTRLTVL.

The chain has TRBV5-4 and TRBJ2-5; the match to TRBD2 covers 12 bases. V trimming: 4 bases; J trimming: 2 bases; junction bases outside the gene matches: 3. The germline V gene has CDR1 SGHNT and CDR2 YYREEE (reference sequence). The CDR3 runs 15 residues. The DNA of the CDR3 is TGTGCCAGCAGCCCCGGGACTAGCGGGCAAGAGACCCAGTACTTC. Translating it yields CASSPGTSGQETQYF.

This clone was recorded only once. The rearrangement joins TRBV19 to TRBJ2-5; D possibly corresponds to TRBD2 (6 bases). This CDR3 spans 16 amino acids. Between the trimmed V and J ends, which lost 1 base and 1 base, there was a span of 13 bases. Germline values: CDR1 LNHDA, CDR2 SQIVND (reference sequence). CDR3 in amino acids: CASSIGVGLSQETQYF. The DNA for the CDR3 is TGTGCCAGTAGTATAGGTGTTGGACTATCCCAAGAGACCCAGTACTTC. Complete variable domain (other parts from reference TRBV19 and TRBJ2-5): DGGITQSPKYLFRKEGQNVTLSCEQNLNHDAMYWYRQDPGQGLRLIYYSQIVNDFQKGDIAEGYSVSREKKESFPLTVTSAQKNPTAFYLCASSIGVGLSQETQYFGPGTRLLVL.

The chain recombines TRBV29-1 with TRBJ1-2; 9 bases line up with TRBD1. The CDR3 totals 12 residues. Germline V CDR1 and CDR2: SQVTM, ANQGSEA. The J segment lost 3 bases and the V segment lost 7 bases, leaving 3 bases of the junction unmatched. The CDR3 nucleotides are TGCAGCGCCCGGACAGGGGACTATGGCTACACCTTC. It is translated as CSARTGDYGYTF.

In the case of this clone: Other DNA sequences in the sample encode the same CDR3. The chain joins TRBV7-8 to TRBJ1-2; weak D call: TRBD1 (6 bases). In germline, CDR1 is SGHVS, CDR2 FQNEAQ. Between the trimmed V and J ends, which lost 3 bases and 4 bases, there was a span of 9 bases. CDR3 length: 13 amino acids. The CDR3 DNA follows: TGTGCCAGCAGCTTGGCAGGGGTCTATGGCTACACCTTC. It specifies CASSLAGVYGYTF.

This chain links TRBV20-1 with TRBJ1-2, with a tentative D call TRBD1 (5 bases). Germline V lookup: CDR1 DFQATT, CDR2 SNEGSKA (reference sequence). This CDR3 has 11 residues. Written as DNA, the CDR3 is TGCAGCAGCGGGGCCGAGGGGGGCTACACCTTC. Amino acids: CSSGAEGGYTF.

The rearrangement links TRBV2 to TRBJ1-5, with 7 bases lining up with TRBD1. The CDR3 runs 14 residues. The germline gives CDR1 SNHLY, CDR2 FYNNEI. V dropped 4 bases and J dropped 0; count of bases not matched to a gene: 0. In DNA form, the CDR3 reads TGTGCCAGCAGTGGACAGGGTAGCAATCAGCCCCAGCATTTT. Protein sequence: CASSGQGSNQPQHF. The full variable domain, with the rest looked up from reference TRBV2 and TRBJ1-5, is EPEVTQTPSHQVTQMGQEVILRCVPISNHLYFYWYRQILGQKVEFLVSFYNNEISEKSEIFDDQFSVERPDGSNFTLKIRSTKLEDSAMYFCASSGQGSNQPQHFGDGTRLSIL.

V gene TRBV3-1 (or the pseudogene TRBV3-2) combines with J gene TRBJ1-2, with TRBD1 as a possible D gene (6 bases). The germline V gene encodes CDR1 LGHDT and CDR2 YNNKEL (reference sequence). V was pared by 4 bases and J by 4 bases, with 7 bases between. CDR3 size: 12 residues. The chain's CDR3 is CASSLRGYGYTF. DNA for the CDR3: TGTGCCAGCAGCCTCAGGGGCTATGGCTACACCTTC.

The chain has TRBV19 and TRBJ1-5; weak D call: TRBD1 (6 bases). This CDR3 is built from 15 residues. Germline values: CDR1 LNHDA, CDR2 SQIVND (reference sequence). V was cut by 10 bases and J by 6 bases, with 22 bases left in between. The CDR3 is CATRAGGLHSQPQHF. CDR3 in DNA: TGTGCCACCCGGGCGGGGGGGCTACACAGTCAGCCCCAGCATTTT.

The rearrangement uses TRBV5-1 and TRBJ1-3, with D perhaps matching TRBD1 (5 bases). Trimming stripped 6 bases from V and 2 bases from J, with 15 bases between. CDR3 size: 15 residues. Germline V gene sequence: CDR1 SGHRS, CDR2 YFSETQ. DNA for the CDR3: TGCGCCAGCACCACCACGGCAGGGACTGGAAACACCATATATTTT. As protein: CASTTTAGTGNTIYF. Full variable domain (outside the CDR3, taken from reference TRBV5-1 and TRBJ1-3): KAGVTQTPRYLIKTRGQQVTLSCSPISGHRSVSWYQQTPGQGLQFLFEYFSETQRNKGNFPGRFSGRQFSNSRSEMNVSTLELGDSALYLCASTTTAGTGNTIYFGEGSWLTVV.

The table lists this clone with a few counts. This chain uses TRBV12-3 or TRBV12-4 with TRBJ1-2; D is perhaps TRBD1 (6 bases). The CDR3 is 12 amino acids. V gave up 6 bases and J gave up 4 bases, with 9 bases separating them. Written as DNA, the CDR3 is TGTGCCAGCAGAACAGGGTCCTATGGCTACACCTTC. It is translated as CASRTGSYGYTF.

V gene TRBV10-1 combines with J gene TRBJ2-3, with 7 bases that match TRBD2. V dropped 6 bases and J dropped 4; count of bases not matched to a gene: 19. The germline V gene has CDR1 WNHNN and CDR2 SYGVQD (reference sequence). This CDR3 spans 18 amino acids. CDR3 residues: CASSGLAAGEGSADTQYF. The CDR3 coding sequence is TGCGCCAGCAGCGGATTAGCGGCGGGAGAGGGGTCGGCAGATACGCAGTATTTT.

This chain uses TRBV4-3 with TRBJ1-1, with TRBD1 as a possible D gene (5 bases). Germline loops: CDR1 LGHNA, CDR2 YSLEER. The CDR3 is made up of 16 amino acids. With 0 bases removed from V and 3 bases from J, the gap between germline ends came to 14 bases. As DNA, the CDR3 is TGCGCCAGCAGCCAAGACGGCCGGGGGAGGGACACTGAAGCTTTCTTT. Amino acids: CASSQDGRGRDTEAFF.

CDR3 sequence reads: CASSLVADSWNTEAFF. The CDR3 bases are TGTGCCAGCAGCTTAGTGGCGGACAGTTGGAACACTGAAGCTTTCTTT. The rearrangement links TRBV7-9 to TRBJ1-1, with a tentative D call TRBD1 (6 bases). V lost 1 base to trimming and J lost 1 base, with 13 bases between them. Looked up from germline, CDR1 is SEHNR and CDR2 is FQNEAQ (reference sequence). CDR3 size: 16 residues.

The chain uses TRBV6-5 and TRBJ2-7; 9 bases align to TRBD1. The ends lost 6 bases at V and 2 bases at J; junction bases unmatched: 2. CDR1 and CDR2 (germline): MNHEY, SVGAGI. The CDR3 has 13 residues. Here the CDR3 DNA reads TGTGCCAGCAGCCGGGACAGGGCCTACGAGCAGTACTTC. Translated, it gives CASSRDRAYEQYF.

The chain joins TRBV10-1 to TRBJ1-1; D is undetermined. There are 15 residues in the CDR3. The germline V gene has CDR1 WNHNN and CDR2 SYGVQD (reference sequence). The V end was cut by 3 bases, the J end by 0 bases, with 11 bases between. DNA for the CDR3: TGCGCCAGCAGTGACCATCGGTTACTGAACACTGAAGCTTTCTTT. Translating gives CASSDHRLLNTEAFF.

The V gene is TRBV6-6, the J gene TRBJ2-7, with 10 bases lining up with TRBD1. Germline CDR1 is MNHNY and CDR2 is SVGAGI (reference sequence). CDR3 length: 16 residues. The junction had 4 bases not matched to a gene; V was cut back by 0 bases and J by 2 bases. For the CDR3, the DNA is TGTGCCAGCAGTTACTCGTATGGACAGGGGGCCTACGAGCAGTACTTC. Translating gives CASSYSYGQGAYEQYF.